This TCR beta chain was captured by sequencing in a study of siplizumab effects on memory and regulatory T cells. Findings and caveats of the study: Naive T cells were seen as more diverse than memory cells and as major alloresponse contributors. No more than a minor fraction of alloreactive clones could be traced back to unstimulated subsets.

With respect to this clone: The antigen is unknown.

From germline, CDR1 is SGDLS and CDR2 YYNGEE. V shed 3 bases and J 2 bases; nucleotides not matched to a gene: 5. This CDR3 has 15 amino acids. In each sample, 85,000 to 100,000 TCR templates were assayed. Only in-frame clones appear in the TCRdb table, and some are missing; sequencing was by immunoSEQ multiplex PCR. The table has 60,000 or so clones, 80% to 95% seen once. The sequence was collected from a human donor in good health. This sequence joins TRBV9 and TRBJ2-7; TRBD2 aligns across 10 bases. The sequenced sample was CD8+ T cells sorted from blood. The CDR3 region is CASSAKAGGTYEQYF. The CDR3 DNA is TGTGCCAGCAGCGCTAAAGCGGGAGGGACCTACGAGCAGTACTTC.